These 29 T cell receptor beta chains were all obtained from the same sample, sequenced in a study of shared clonotypes between healthy human individuals (TCRdb year 2020). The protocol used for the library was the immunoSEQ multiplex PCR assay. Entries here come from immuneACCESS through TCRdb and include only in-frame sequences with V and J called. Some clones fail to appear in such tables; in the studies checked, an unresolved V gene covers under half of the shortfall, and the cause of the remainder is unknown. The sample table holds 2 million to 2.5 million clones, of which approximately 90% were seen once. Roughly 0.34% of the sample comes from the top ten. The sample taken for sequencing was naive CD4+ T cells from PBMCs. The cell subset or site label for this specimen denotes: CD45RA+ positively selected. These receptors were obtained from a man between 18 and 29 years old in good health. Some clones in this sample may be carry-over from other donors' samples.

The chain combines TRBV19 with TRBJ2-7, with unresolved D. Trimming removed 4 bases from V and 0 bases from J, with 7 bases in between. The germline V gene has CDR1 LNHDA and CDR2 SQIVND (reference sequence). The CDR3 sequence is 13 residues long. This chain's CDR3 is CASSNPGSYEQYF. Here the CDR3 DNA reads TGTGCCAGTAGTAACCCAGGCTCCTACGAGCAGTACTTC.

The chain is built from TRBV21-1 and TRBJ1-1. TRBV21-1 is termed a pseudogene. This CDR3 contains 17 residues. The CDR3 spells CASSTLGSTALNTEAFF. The CDR3 nucleotides are TGTGCCAGCAGCACCCTAGGGAGTACAGCTCTGAACACTGAAGCTTTCTTT.

As regards this clone: Other DNA sequences in this specimen translate into the identical CDR3. V is TRBV28 and J is TRBJ2-1; D gene ambiguous. V was trimmed by 0 bases and J by 9 bases, leaving 3 bases between them. The CDR3 runs to 11 residues. Germline assignment: CDR1 MDHEN and CDR2 SYDVKM. The CDR3 region has the DNA TGTGCCAGCAGTTTATGGAGTGAGCAGTTCTTC. Its translation is CASSLWSEQFF.

The chain employs TRBV28 and TRBJ2-7; tentatively, D is TRBD1 (5 bases). CDR1 and CDR2 from the germline V gene are MDHEN and SYDVKM. Trimming cost V 6 bases and J 3 bases, with 9 bases left between them. The CDR3 covers 12 residues. CDR3 protein: CASRRRDYEQYF. CDR3 in DNA: TGTGCCAGCAGGCGCAGGGACTACGAGCAGTACTTC. The full variable domain, completed using reference TRBV28 and TRBJ2-7, is DVKVTQSSRYLVKRTGEKVFLECVQDMDHENMFWYRQDPGLGLRLIYFSYDVKMKEKGDIPEGYSVSREKKERFSLILESASTNQTSMYLCASRRRDYEQYFGPGTRLTVT.

The chain has TRBV27 and TRBJ2-5; D may be TRBD2 (6 bases). The CDR3 sequence is 16 residues long. Trimming shortened V by 5 bases and J by 5 bases, and 21 bases separated the two germline ends. Germline V gene data show CDR1 as MNHEY and CDR2 as SMNVEV (reference sequence). The DNA for the CDR3 is TGTGCCAGCAGTCCTGTGGTGGGAGGCGTTAGGGAGACCCAGTACTTC. Encoded protein: CASSPVVGGVRETQYF.

The DNA for the CDR3 is TGTGCCAGCAGCAAAATCACTAGCGGGACTGGATATACAGATACGCAGTATTTT. It translates to CASSKITSGTGYTDTQYF. This rearrangement joins TRBV21-1 to TRBJ2-3; the D call TRBD2 from the table was never checked on the DNA. TRBV21-1 is assigned pseudogene status. There are 18 residues in the CDR3.

V is TRBV5-1 and J is TRBJ1-1; D is uncertain. This CDR3 comprises 15 residues. The V gene lost 2 bases and the J gene lost 0 bases, with 11 bases spanning the gap. Germline CDR1 SGHRS, CDR2 YFSETQ. The CDR3 nucleotides are TGCGCCAGCAGCTTTGGAGCACACCTGAACACTGAAGCTTTCTTT. This codes for CASSFGAHLNTEAFF.

J is TRBJ2-6 and V is TRBV15; TRBD1 matches 7 bases. V was pared by 0 bases and J by 2 bases, with 4 bases of the junction left unmatched. The CDR3 spans 17 residues. Per the germline V gene, CDR1 is LNHNV and CDR2 is YYDKDF (reference sequence). The CDR3, as DNA: TGTGCCACCAGCAGAGATGCGACAGGGACTGGGGCCAACGTCCTGACTTTC. Translation: CATSRDATGTGANVLTF.

A note on this clone: Other DNA sequences in this sample translate to the same CDR3. The V call is TRBV5-1, the J call TRBJ2-7; perhaps TRBD2 as D (6 bases). Between the trimmed V and J ends, which lost 4 bases and 0 bases, there was a span of 11 bases. Germline loops: CDR1 SGHRS, CDR2 YFSETQ. This CDR3 has 14 amino acids. The CDR3 reads CASSRDSSSYEQYF. The CDR3 nucleotides are TGCGCCAGCAGCCGGGACTCAAGCTCCTACGAGCAGTACTTC. The complete variable domain, with remaining parts taken from reference TRBV5-1 and TRBJ2-7, reads KAGVTQTPRYLIKTRGQQVTLSCSPISGHRSVSWYQQTPGQGLQFLFEYFSETQRNKGNFPGRFSGRQFSNSRSEMNVSTLELGDSALYLCASSRDSSSYEQYFGPGTRLTVT.

The chain carries TRBV5-1 and TRBJ2-1; either TRBD1 or TRBD2 may supply D (5 bases each). V was clipped by 8 bases and J by 2 bases, with 11 bases between them. The CDR3 has 13 amino acids. Germline CDR1 is SGHRS and CDR2 is YFSETQ. This chain's CDR3 is CASALGAYNEQFF. The CDR3 DNA is TGCGCCAGTGCATTGGGGGCCTACAATGAGCAGTTCTTC. Full variable domain (missing parts from reference TRBV5-1 and TRBJ2-1): KAGVTQTPRYLIKTRGQQVTLSCSPISGHRSVSWYQQTPGQGLQFLFEYFSETQRNKGNFPGRFSGRQFSNSRSEMNVSTLELGDSALYLCASALGAYNEQFFGPGTRLTVL.

The V gene is TRBV7-9, the J gene TRBJ2-1; perhaps TRBD2 as D (6 bases). Trimming took 5 bases from V and 7 from J, leaving 18 bases between them. Germline lookup yields CDR1 SEHNR and CDR2 FQNEAQ (reference sequence). CDR3 length: 15 amino acids. CDR3 region: CASSGGSGSWNEQFF. The CDR3 bases are TGTGCCAGCAGCGGCGGTAGCGGTTCGTGGAATGAGCAGTTCTTC.

The genes are TRBV9 and TRBJ2-2, with D hard to call. Germline values: CDR1 SGDLS, CDR2 YYNGEE. The CDR3 is made up of 15 amino acids. The V gene lost 4 bases and the J gene lost 4 bases, with 14 bases spanning the gap. This CDR3 is CASSLDTLFTGELFF. As DNA, the CDR3 is TGTGCCAGCAGCCTAGACACTTTGTTCACCGGGGAGCTGTTTTTT.

V gene TRBV5-1 combines with J gene TRBJ2-5, with 9 bases identical to TRBD2. Germline V gene lookup returns CDR1 SGHRS and CDR2 YFSETQ. This CDR3 region has 18 residues. The V gene end was trimmed by 5 bases and the J gene end by 5 bases; junction bases not matched to a gene: 19. CDR3 in DNA: TGCGCCAGCAGTCCAGAGGTAGTAGCGGGAGTGAGCGGGGAGACCCAGTACTTC. It yields the protein CASSPEVVAGVSGETQYF.

The V gene is TRBV6-1, the J gene TRBJ1-2, with a possible D match to TRBD1 (5 bases). Trimming cost V 4 bases and J 5 bases, with 23 bases left between them. The CDR3 runs 17 residues. The germline V gene has CDR1 MNHNS and CDR2 SASEGT. The CDR3 here is CASSARGWAGGMYGYTF. CDR3 nucleotide sequence: TGTGCCAGCAGTGCGCGGGGGTGGGCAGGCGGAATGTATGGCTACACCTTC.

The genes are TRBV28 and TRBJ2-7; 13 bases line up with TRBD2. Germline V CDR1 and CDR2: MDHEN, SYDVKM. The CDR3 contains 16 residues. Germline trimming cut 5 bases from V and 0 bases from J; bases unmatched to any gene: 4. The DNA for the CDR3 is TGTGCCAGCAGTGGGACTAGCGGGGTGTACTCCTACGAGCAGTACTTC. Translated: CASSGTSGVYSYEQYF.

This chain connects TRBV11-2 to TRBJ2-1, with 9 bases aligning to TRBD2. Per germline, CDR1 SGHAT and CDR2 FQNNGV. With V trimmed by 6 bases and J by 4 bases, 7 bases remained unmatched. The CDR3 has 15 amino acids. The CDR3 loop is CASRPLAGRYNEQFF. CDR3 nucleotides: TGTGCCAGCAGACCTCTAGCGGGAAGGTACAATGAGCAGTTCTTC.

This chain links TRBV18 with TRBJ1-5, with 12 positions matching TRBD1. Germline trimming cut 3 bases from V and 4 bases from J; bases unmatched to any gene: 16. This CDR3 has 20 amino acids. Germline CDR1 is KGHSH and CDR2 is LQKENI. Written as DNA, the CDR3 is TGTGCCAGCTCACCCACGACCCGGGACAGGGGGCCAGAGGGTAATCAGCCCCAGCATTTT. It codes for CASSPTTRDRGPEGNQPQHF. Together with reference TRBV18 and TRBJ1-5, the CDR3 gives the full variable domain: NAGVMQNPRHLVRRRGQEARLRCSPMKGHSHVYWYRQLPEEGLKFMVYLQKENIIDESGMPKERFSAEFPKEGPSILRIQQVVRGDSAAYFCASSPTTRDRGPEGNQPQHFGDGTRLSIL.

The chain has TRBV28 and TRBJ2-7, with TRBD2 as a possible D gene (6 bases). The CDR3 has 14 amino acids. The V end was cut by 3 bases, the J end by 7 bases, with 16 bases between. CDR1 and CDR2 from the germline V gene are MDHEN and SYDVKM. The CDR3 protein is CASSFESGGGEQYF. The CDR3 nucleotides are TGTGCCAGCAGTTTTGAATCGGGTGGGGGGGAGCAGTACTTC.

The genes are TRBV19 and TRBJ2-7, with a tentative D call TRBD1 (6 bases). Germline-derived CDR1 and CDR2 are LNHDA and SQIVND (reference sequence). Trimming cost V 3 bases and J 6 bases, with 24 bases left between them. The CDR3 has 17 amino acids. CDR3 region: CASSMGSNPGVLGEQYF. CDR3 sequence (DNA): TGTGCCAGTAGTATGGGATCGAATCCAGGGGTCTTGGGCGAGCAGTACTTC.

The CDR3 bases are TGTGCCAGCAAGGAGGGGAGCGGGAGCTATGCGCAGTATTTT. As protein: CASKEGSGSYAQYF. The V and J genes are TRBV7-9 and TRBJ2-3; TRBD2 agrees at 8 bases. The CDR3 extends over 14 amino acids. Germline V lookup: CDR1 SEHNR, CDR2 FQNEAQ (reference sequence). V shed 7 bases and J 10 bases; nucleotides not matched to a gene: 13.

The rearrangement uses TRBV27 and TRBJ1-2; D not resolved. V lost 2 bases, J lost 5 bases, and 9 bases lay in between. Germline assignment: CDR1 MNHEY and CDR2 SMNVEV (reference sequence). The CDR3 covers 13 residues. CDR3 sequence (DNA): TGTGCCAGCAGTTTAAACAGCGAGTATGGCTACACCTTC. It is translated as CASSLNSEYGYTF.

V and J are TRBV25-1 and TRBJ2-2, with D possibly being TRBD1 (6 bases). Trimming pared 6 bases from V and 2 bases from J, leaving 16 bases between. Germline CDR1 reads MGHDK; CDR2 reads SYGVNS. This CDR3 has 16 amino acids. CDR3 residues: CASSLSRTANTGELFF. DNA of the CDR3: TGTGCCAGCAGCCTATCACGGACAGCCAACACCGGGGAGCTGTTTTTT.

The chain joins TRBV6-1 to TRBJ1-1; weak D call: TRBD1 (6 bases). Germline CDR1 reads MNHNS; CDR2 reads SASEGT. The CDR3 loop spans 13 amino acids. V lost 6 bases and J 4 bases, leaving 12 bases between the germline ends. The DNA of the CDR3 is TGTGCCAGCAGGTGGGGGGCGGGCACTGAAGCTTTCTTT. Protein product: CASRWGAGTEAFF.

V gene TRBV7-2 combines with J gene TRBJ2-1; 13 bases match TRBD2. Germline trimming cut 3 bases from V and 8 bases from J; bases unmatched to any gene: 4. This CDR3 has 15 residues. Germline values: CDR1 SGHTA, CDR2 FQGNSA. The CDR3 sequence: CASSLGLAGTDEQFF. CDR3 in DNA: TGTGCCAGCAGCTTGGGACTAGCGGGGACCGATGAGCAGTTCTTC.

The rearrangement links TRBV7-6 to TRBJ2-7, with D possibly TRBD2 on 6 matching bases. Deletions cut 5 bases from V and 6 bases from J, with 20 bases between. This CDR3 is built from 15 residues. CDR1 is SGHVS and CDR2 is FNYEAQ in the germline V gene. This CDR3 reads CASSPRLEEATEQYF. CDR3 nucleotides: TGTGCCAGCAGCCCTCGACTAGAGGAAGCTACCGAGCAGTACTTC.

The chain's CDR3 is CASSLDGLASSTDTQYF. The CDR3 DNA follows: TGTGCCAGCAGCTTGGATGGACTAGCTTCTAGCACAGATACGCAGTATTTT. This chain uses TRBV5-4 with TRBJ2-3; the match to TRBD2 covers 8 bases. Germline CDR1 and CDR2: SGHNT and YYREEE (reference sequence). The CDR3 loop spans 17 amino acids. J was trimmed by 0 bases and V by 0 bases; bases with no gene match: 6.

The rearrangement joins TRBV6-6 to TRBJ2-7, with TRBD1 matching 9 bases. This CDR3 has 15 residues. Unmatched junction bases numbered 11, after V lost 6 bases and J lost 5 bases. The germline V gene encodes CDR1 MNHNY and CDR2 SVGAGI (reference sequence). CDR3 nucleotides: TGTGCCAGCAGAAAACCGGGACAGGGAGGGCACGAGCAGTACTTC. It translates to CASRKPGQGGHEQYF.

V gene TRBV28 combines with J gene TRBJ2-1; D might be TRBD2 (6 bases). This CDR3 is 15 amino acids long. The ends were cut back, 6 bases at V and 7 bases at J, with 19 bases in the middle. Germline V gene lookup returns CDR1 MDHEN and CDR2 SYDVKM. The CDR3 DNA is TGTGCCAGCAGCCCCGACCGGGGGAGGATGAATGAGCAGTTCTTC. This sequence encodes CASSPDRGRMNEQFF. Looking up the rest from reference TRBV28 and TRBJ2-1 gives the full variable domain: DVKVTQSSRYLVKRTGEKVFLECVQDMDHENMFWYRQDPGLGLRLIYFSYDVKMKEKGDIPEGYSVSREKKERFSLILESASTNQTSMYLCASSPDRGRMNEQFFGPGTRLTVL.

J is TRBJ1-1 and V is TRBV28; TRBD1 might be the D (5 bases). The V gene's germline CDR1 is MDHEN and CDR2 SYDVKM. The CDR3 is 14 residues long. The V end was cut by 6 bases, the J end by 1 base, with 12 bases between. This CDR3 is CASRGVGANTEAFF. CDR3 bases: TGTGCCAGCAGGGGGGTAGGCGCGAACACTGAAGCTTTCTTT.